This TCR beta chain derives from a study of T cell changes during pregnancy in multiple sclerosis. Sequenced by immunoSEQ multiplex PCR; TCRdb stores in-frame clones only, minus some. The sample includes some 27,000 clones, 90% to 95% of them seen just once. The source of this sequence is a female donor with multiple sclerosis, enrolled in a pregnancy study. This specimen consisted of CD4+ T cells from peripheral blood mononuclear cells, obtained after pregnancy.

The CDR3 region has the DNA TGTGCCAGTAGTAAGATAGCGGATAGCAATCAGCCCCAGCATTTT. Translating it yields CASSKIADSNQPQHF. The V and J genes are TRBV19 and TRBJ1-5; D ambiguous. CDR3 length: 15 residues. Trimming cost V 4 bases and J 0 bases, with 10 bases left between them. Germline values: CDR1 LNHDA, CDR2 SQIVND (reference sequence). The entire variable domain, with the rest obtained from reference TRBV19 and TRBJ1-5, is as follows: DGGITQSPKYLFRKEGQNVTLSCEQNLNHDAMYWYRQDPGQGLRLIYYSQIVNDFQKGDIAEGYSVSREKKESFPLTVTSAQKNPTAFYLCASSKIADSNQPQHFGDGTRLSIL.